This T cell receptor (beta chain) was documented in a study of monozygotic twins with inflammatory bowel disease. In germline, CDR1 is SNHLY, CDR2 FYNNEI. This CDR3 region has 16 residues. TCRdb reprocessed the 5' RACE reads, with one entry per CDR3 protein and no DNA. The sample totals about 450,000 distinct CDR3 sequences. The receptor comes from a human donor with ulcerative colitis or Crohn's disease, or a healthy co-twin of an affected twin (not recorded which). The V call is TRBV2, the J call TRBJ2-5; the D call from TCRdb, TRBD2, cannot be confirmed without DNA. Sequencing was done on a sample of blood. The CDR3 region is CASSEALGLKGETQYF.